Here is one T cell receptor (beta chain) with its context. The antigen remains unidentified. The CDR3 is 15 residues long. The V and J ends lost 5 bases and 5 bases, in that order; junction bases with no gene match: 8. Per the germline V gene, CDR1 is SGDLS and CDR2 is YYNGEE. These data are taken from a study of cytomegalovirus exposure and HLA in healthy donors. Across the whole study: According to later analysis, the same platform produced the roughly 120 validation and over 600 first-cohort repertoires. Study conclusions and caveats: There were over 150 TCR beta chains listed as cytomegalovirus-associated.

Repertoires were generated with immunoSEQ multiplex PCR, while TCRdb's copy carries only in-frame clones and drops some. Among around 300,000 clones, around 90% were seen once, and the ten largest hold 0.95% to 1.5%. The sequence derives from a woman aged 25 to 45 in good health and CMV-seropositive. The material sequenced was PBMCs. This chain joins TRBV9 and TRBJ1-5; 9 nucleotides agree with TRBD1. The CDR3 is CASSTTGGRDQPQHF. In DNA form, the CDR3 reads TGTGCCAGCAGTACCACAGGGGGCCGAGATCAGCCCCAGCATTTT. The full variable domain, its missing parts supplied by reference TRBV9 and TRBJ1-5, is DSGVTQTPKHLITATGQRVTLRCSPRSGDLSVYWYQQSLDQGLQFLIQYYNGEERAKGNILERFSAQQFPDLHSELNLSSLELGDSALYFCASSTTGGRDQPQHFGDGTRLSIL.